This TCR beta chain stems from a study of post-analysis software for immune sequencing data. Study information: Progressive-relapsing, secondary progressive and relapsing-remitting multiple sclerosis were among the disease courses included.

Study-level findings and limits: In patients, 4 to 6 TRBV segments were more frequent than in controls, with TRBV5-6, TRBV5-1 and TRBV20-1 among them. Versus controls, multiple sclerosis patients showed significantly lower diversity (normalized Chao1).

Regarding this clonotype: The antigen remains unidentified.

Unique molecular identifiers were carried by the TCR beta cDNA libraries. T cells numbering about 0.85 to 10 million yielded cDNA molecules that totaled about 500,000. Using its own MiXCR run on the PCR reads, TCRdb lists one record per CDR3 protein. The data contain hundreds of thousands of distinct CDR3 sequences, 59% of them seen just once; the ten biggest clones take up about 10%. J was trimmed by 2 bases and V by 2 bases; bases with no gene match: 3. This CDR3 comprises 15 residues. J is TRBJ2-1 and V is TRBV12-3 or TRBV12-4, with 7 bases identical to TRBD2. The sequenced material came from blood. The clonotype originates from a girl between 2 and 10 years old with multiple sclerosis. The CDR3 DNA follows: TGTGCCAGCAGTTTACTAGCGGCGGCCTACAATGAGCAGTTCTTC. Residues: CASSLLAAAYNEQFF.